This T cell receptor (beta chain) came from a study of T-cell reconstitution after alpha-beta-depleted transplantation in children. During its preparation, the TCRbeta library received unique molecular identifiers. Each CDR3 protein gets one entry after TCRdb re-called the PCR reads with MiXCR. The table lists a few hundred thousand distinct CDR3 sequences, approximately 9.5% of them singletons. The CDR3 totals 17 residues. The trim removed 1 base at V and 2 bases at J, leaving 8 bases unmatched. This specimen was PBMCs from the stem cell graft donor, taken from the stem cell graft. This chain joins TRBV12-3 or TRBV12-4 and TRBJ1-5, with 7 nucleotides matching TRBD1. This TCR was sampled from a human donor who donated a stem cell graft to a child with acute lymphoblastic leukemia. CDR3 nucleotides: TGTGCCAGCAGTTTAGGACAGGGAGGGCTTGGCAATCAGCCCCAGCATTTT. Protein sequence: CASSLGQGGLGNQPQHF.